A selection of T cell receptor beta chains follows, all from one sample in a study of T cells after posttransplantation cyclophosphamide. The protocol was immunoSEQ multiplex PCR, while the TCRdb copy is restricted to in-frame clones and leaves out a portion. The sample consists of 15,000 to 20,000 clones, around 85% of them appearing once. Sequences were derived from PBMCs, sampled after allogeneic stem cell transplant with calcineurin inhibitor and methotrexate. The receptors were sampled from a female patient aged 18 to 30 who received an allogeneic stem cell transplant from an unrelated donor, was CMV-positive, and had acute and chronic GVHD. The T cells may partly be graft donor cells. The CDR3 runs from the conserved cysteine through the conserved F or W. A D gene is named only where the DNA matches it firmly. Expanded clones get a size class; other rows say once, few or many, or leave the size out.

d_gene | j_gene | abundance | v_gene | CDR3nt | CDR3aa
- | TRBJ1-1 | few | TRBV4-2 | TGTGCCAGCAGCAGTGGACAGATGAACACTGAAGCTTTCTTT | CASSSGQMNTEAFF
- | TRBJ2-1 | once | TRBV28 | TGTGCCAGCAGTCTAAATAACGGGCAGTTCTTC | CASSLNNGQFF
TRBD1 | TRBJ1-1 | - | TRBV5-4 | TGTGCCAGCAGCGGACAGGGCGGGACTGAAGCTTTCTTT | CASSGQGGTEAFF
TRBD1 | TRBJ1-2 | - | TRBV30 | TGTGCCTGGAGTTCGGGACAGGATGGCTACACCTTC | CAWSSGQDGYTF
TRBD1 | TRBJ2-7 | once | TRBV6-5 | TGTGCCAGCAGCCGGGACAGCCACTCCTTCGAGCAGTACTTC | CASSRDSHSFEQYF
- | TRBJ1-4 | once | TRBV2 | TGTGCCAGCAGTGGGGGAGAAAATGAAAAACTGTTTTTT | CASSGGENEKLFF
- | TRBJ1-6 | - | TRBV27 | TGTGCCAGCAGTTCAAGGGGGATCTCCTATAATTCACCCCTCCACTTT | CASSSRGISYNSPLHF
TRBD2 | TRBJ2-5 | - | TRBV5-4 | TGTGCCAGCAGCTCCCCTCTAGCGGGAGTAGGAGAGACCCAGTACTTC | CASSSPLAGVGETQYF
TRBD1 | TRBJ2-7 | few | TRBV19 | TGTGCCAGTAGCCAGAACAGGGGACACGAGCAGTACTTC | CASSQNRGHEQYF
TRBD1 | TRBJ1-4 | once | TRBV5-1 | TGCGCCAGCACCCAACAGGGGGCGGGAAGAAATGAAAAACTGTTTTTT | CASTQQGAGRNEKLFF
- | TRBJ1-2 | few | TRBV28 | TGTGCCAGCACCACCGGGAGTCAGGACTACTATGGCTACACCTTC | CASTTGSQDYYGYTF
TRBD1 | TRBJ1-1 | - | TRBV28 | TGTGCCAGCTTAAGGGACAGGGTCGTCACTGAAGCTTTCTTT | CASLRDRVVTEAFF
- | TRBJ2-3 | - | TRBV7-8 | TGTGCCAGCAGCTTACCAGACGGGGGGCCCTACACAGATACGCAGTATTTT | CASSLPDGGPYTDTQYF
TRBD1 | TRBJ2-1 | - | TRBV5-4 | TGTGCCAGCAGGAGACAGGGGTCGACCGTGGATGAGCAGTTCTTC | CASRRQGSTVDEQFF
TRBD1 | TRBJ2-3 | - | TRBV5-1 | TGCGCCAGCAGCTTGGGGACAGGGGCGGACACAGATACGCAGTATTTT | CASSLGTGADTDTQYF
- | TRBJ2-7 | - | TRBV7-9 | TGTGCCAGCAGCTCCAGCGGCTCCTACGAGCAGTACTTC | CASSSSGSYEQYF
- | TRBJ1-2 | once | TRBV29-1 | TGCAGCTTGCCCCGAGGTTCTTACAATTCTAACTATGGCTACACCTTC | CSLPRGSYNSNYGYTF
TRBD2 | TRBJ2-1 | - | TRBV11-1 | TGTGCCAGCAGCTCAGCAGGACTAGCGGGTGTCAATGAGCAGTTCTTC | CASSSAGLAGVNEQFF
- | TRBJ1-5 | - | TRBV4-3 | TGCGCCAGCAGCCAGAGGACACCCTTGGCCAATCAGCCCCAGCATTTT | CASSQRTPLANQPQHF
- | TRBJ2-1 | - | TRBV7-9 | TGTGCCAGCAGCCCTCGGGAACCCCTTCGACGTGAGCAGTTCTTC | CASSPREPLRREQFF
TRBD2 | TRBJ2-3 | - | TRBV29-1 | TGCAGCGTTGAATTGCTAGCGGAGCCTAGGTCCACAGATACGCAGTATTTT | CSVELLAEPRSTDTQYF
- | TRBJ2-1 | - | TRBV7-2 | TGTGCCAGCAGCTTCCCGGTGAATGAGCAGTTCTTC | CASSFPVNEQFF
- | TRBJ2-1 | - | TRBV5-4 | TGTGCCAGCAGACAGGGACAAGACAATGAGCAGTTCTTC | CASRQGQDNEQFF
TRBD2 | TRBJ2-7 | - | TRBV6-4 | TGTGCCAGCAAAACGACTAGCGGGATAGGTGAGCAGTACTTC | CASKTTSGIGEQYF
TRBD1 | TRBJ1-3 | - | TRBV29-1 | TGCAGCGTGGGACAGGCCTCTGGAAACACCATATATTTT | CSVGQASGNTIYF
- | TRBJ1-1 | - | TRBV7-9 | TGTGCCAGCAGCACAGGGATGACGGGCACTGAAGCTTTCTTT | CASSTGMTGTEAFF
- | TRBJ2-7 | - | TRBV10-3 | TGTGCCATCAGACCCACAGGGTTAGACTACGAGCAGTACTTC | CAIRPTGLDYEQYF
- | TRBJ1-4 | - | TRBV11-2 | TGTGCCAGCAGCTCTATTAATGAAAAACTGTTTTTT | CASSSINEKLFF
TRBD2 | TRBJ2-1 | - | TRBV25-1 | TGTGCCAGCAGTGAAGGGACTAGCGGGCTAGTCTACAATGAGCAGTTCTTC | CASSEGTSGLVYNEQFF
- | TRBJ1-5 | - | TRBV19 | TGTGCCAGTAGTCTCACGGGAAGGAGCAATCAGCCCCAGCATTTT | CASSLTGRSNQPQHF
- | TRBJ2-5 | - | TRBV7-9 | TGTGCCAGTCAAGGAGCGGTCCAAGAGACCCAGTACTTC | CASQGAVQETQYF